This entry concerns a single T cell receptor (beta chain). The data originate from a study of CD8+ T cells in alopecia areata. Treatment of the sample: oral pan-JAK inhibitor, 5-10 mg twice daily. TCR sequencing used cDNA made by reverse transcription of extracted RNA. TCRdb's table, derived via immunoSEQ multiplex PCR, lists solely in-frame clones and lacks some. The data hold about 190,000 clones, with approximately 61% observed a single time. The V gene lost 3 bases and the J gene lost 3 bases, with 9 bases spanning the gap. Per the germline V gene, CDR1 is KGHSH and CDR2 is LQKENI. CDR3 size: 13 residues.

This sequence originates from a human donor with alopecia areata. This sequence joins TRBV18 and TRBJ2-7; maybe TRBD1 (5 bases). Sequencing used CD4+ T cells sorted from blood, obtained at week 24, from a patient treated with tofacitinib. The CDR3 DNA reads TGTGCCAGCTCACCGGCACAGGTCTACGAGCAGTACTTC. This translates into CASSPAQVYEQYF.